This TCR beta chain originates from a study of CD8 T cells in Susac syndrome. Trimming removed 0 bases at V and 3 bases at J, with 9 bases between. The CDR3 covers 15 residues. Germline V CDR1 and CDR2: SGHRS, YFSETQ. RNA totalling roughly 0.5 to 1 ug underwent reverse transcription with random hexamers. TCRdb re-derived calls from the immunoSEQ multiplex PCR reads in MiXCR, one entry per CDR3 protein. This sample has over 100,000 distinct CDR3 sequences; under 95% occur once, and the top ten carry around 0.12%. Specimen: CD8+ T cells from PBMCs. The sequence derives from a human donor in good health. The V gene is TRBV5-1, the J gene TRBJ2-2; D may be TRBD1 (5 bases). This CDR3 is CASSLGRVDTGELFF. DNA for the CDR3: TGCGCCAGCAGCTTGGGCAGGGTGGACACCGGGGAGCTGTTTTTT.